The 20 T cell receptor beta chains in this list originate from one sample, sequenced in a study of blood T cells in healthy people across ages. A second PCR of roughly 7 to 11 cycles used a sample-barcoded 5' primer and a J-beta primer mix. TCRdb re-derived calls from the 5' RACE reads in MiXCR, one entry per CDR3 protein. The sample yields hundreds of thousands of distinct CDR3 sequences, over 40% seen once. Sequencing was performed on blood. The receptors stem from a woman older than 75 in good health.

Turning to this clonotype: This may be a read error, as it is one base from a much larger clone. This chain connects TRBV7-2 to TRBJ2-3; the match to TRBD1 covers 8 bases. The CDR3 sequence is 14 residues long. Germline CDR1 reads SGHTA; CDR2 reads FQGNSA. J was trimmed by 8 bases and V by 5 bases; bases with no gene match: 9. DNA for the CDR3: TGTGCCAGCAGCCTCGACAGGGGCTCCGGTACGCAGTATTTT. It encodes CASSLDRGSGTQYF.

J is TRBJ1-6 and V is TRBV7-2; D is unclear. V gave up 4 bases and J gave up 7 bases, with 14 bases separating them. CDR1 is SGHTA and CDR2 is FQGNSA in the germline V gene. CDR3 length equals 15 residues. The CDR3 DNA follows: TGTGCCAGCAGCTATACTCCCGTGCGGAATTCACCCCTCCACTTT. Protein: CASSYTPVRNSPLHF. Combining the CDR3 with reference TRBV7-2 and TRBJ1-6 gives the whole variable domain GAGVSQSPSNKVTEKGKDVELRCDPISGHTALYWYRQSLGQGLEFLIYFQGNSAPDKSGLPSDRFSAERTGGSVSTLTIQRTQQEDSAVYLCASSYTPVRNSPLHFGNGTRLTVT.

The CDR3, as DNA: TGCAGTGCCCTAGCGGGGGGCACTAGCACAGATACGCAGTATTTT. Amino acids: CSALAGGTSTDTQYF. The chain uses TRBV20-1 and TRBJ2-3; 11 nucleotides match TRBD2. Germline V lookup: CDR1 DFQATT, CDR2 SNEGSKA (reference sequence). The CDR3 spans 15 residues. Trimming cost V 6 bases and J 0 bases; bases outside gene matches: 5.

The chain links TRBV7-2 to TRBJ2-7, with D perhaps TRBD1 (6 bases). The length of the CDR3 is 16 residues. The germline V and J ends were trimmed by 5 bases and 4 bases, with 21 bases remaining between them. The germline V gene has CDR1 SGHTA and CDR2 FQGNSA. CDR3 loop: CASSEQQGVKGYEQYF. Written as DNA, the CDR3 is TGTGCCAGCAGCGAACAACAGGGCGTGAAAGGGTACGAGCAGTACTTC.

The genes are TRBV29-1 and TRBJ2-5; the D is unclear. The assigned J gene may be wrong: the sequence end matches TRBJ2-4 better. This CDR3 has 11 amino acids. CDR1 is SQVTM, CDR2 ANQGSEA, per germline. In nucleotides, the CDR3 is TGCAGCGCGAGCCTCGGAAACATTCAGTACTTC. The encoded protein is CSASLGNIQYF.

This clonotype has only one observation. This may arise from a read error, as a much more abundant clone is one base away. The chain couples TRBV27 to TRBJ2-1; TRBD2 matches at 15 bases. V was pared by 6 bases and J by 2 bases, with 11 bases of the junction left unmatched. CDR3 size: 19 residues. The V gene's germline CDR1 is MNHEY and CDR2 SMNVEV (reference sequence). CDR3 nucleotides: TGTGCCAGCAGACCCGTGGGACTAGCGGGGGGCTACCCCTACAATGAGCAGTTCTTC. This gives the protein CASRPVGLAGGYPYNEQFF.

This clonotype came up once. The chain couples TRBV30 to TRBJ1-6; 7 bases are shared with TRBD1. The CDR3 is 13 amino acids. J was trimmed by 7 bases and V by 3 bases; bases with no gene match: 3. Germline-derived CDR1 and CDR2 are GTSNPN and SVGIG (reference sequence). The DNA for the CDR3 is TGTGCCTGGAGCGGGACAGTCAATTCACCCCTCCACTTT. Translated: CAWSGTVNSPLHF.

Here the CDR3 DNA reads TGTGCCAGCAGTGTGTTGGGACAGGGGACCCAGTACTTC. This translates into CASSVLGQGTQYF. The chain has TRBV12-3 or TRBV12-4 and TRBJ2-5; 9 nucleotides line up with TRBD1. CDR3 length equals 13 residues. Trimming at V came to 5 bases and at J to 7 bases, leaving 5 bases not matched to a gene.

The CDR3, as DNA: TGCGCCAGCAGGGAGAGGACTAGCGTCTACAATGAGCAGTACTTC. This codes for CASRERTSVYNEQYF. The gene calls are TRBV5-1 and TRBJ2-1; TRBD2 agrees at 9 bases. TRBJ2-7 explains the end of the DNA better; the J call may be wrong. Germline CDR1 is SGHRS and CDR2 is YFSETQ. This CDR3 is built from 15 residues.

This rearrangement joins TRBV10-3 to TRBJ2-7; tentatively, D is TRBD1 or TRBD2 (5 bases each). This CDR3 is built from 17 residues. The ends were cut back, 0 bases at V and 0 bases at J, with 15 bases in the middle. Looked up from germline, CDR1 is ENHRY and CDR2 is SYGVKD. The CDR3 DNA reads TGTGCCATCAGTGAGTCGGGATTCGGGACCGACTCCTACGAGCAGTACTTC. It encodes CAISESGFGTDSYEQYF.

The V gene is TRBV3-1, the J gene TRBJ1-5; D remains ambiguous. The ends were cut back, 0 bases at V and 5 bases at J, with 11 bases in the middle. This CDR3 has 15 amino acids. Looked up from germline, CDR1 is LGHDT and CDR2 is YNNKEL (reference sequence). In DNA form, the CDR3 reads TGTGCCAGCAGCCAAGATGGTATAGCGGATCAGCCCCAGCATTTT. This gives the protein CASSQDGIADQPQHF. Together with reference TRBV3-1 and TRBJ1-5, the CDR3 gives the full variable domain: DTAVSQTPKYLVTQMGNDKSIKCEQNLGHDTMYWYKQDSKKFLKIMFSYNNKELIINETVPNRFSPKSPDKAHLNLHINSLELGDSAVYFCASSQDGIADQPQHFGDGTRLSIL.

CDR3 loop: CASPPAGGPSDTQYF. The CDR3 bases are TGTGCCAGCCCCCCAGCGGGGGGGCCTTCAGATACGCAGTATTTT. The V call is TRBV6-1, the J call TRBJ2-3; 10 nucleotides agree with TRBD2. Germline trimming cut 8 bases from V and 4 bases from J; bases unmatched to any gene: 9. CDR3 length equals 15 residues. Germline values: CDR1 MNHNS, CDR2 SASEGT.

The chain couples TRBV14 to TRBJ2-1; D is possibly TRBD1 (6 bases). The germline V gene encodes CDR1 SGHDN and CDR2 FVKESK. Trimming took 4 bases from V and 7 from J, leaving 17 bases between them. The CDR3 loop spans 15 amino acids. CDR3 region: CASSPYMGAENEQFF. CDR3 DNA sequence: TGTGCCAGCAGCCCTTATATGGGGGCCGAAAATGAGCAGTTCTTC.

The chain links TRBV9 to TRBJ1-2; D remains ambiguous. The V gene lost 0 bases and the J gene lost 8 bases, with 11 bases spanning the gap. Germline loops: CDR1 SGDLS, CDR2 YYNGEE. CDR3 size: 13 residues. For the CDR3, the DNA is TGTGCCAGCAGCGTAGACCCGGGAGGCGGCTACACCTTC. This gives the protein CASSVDPGGGYTF.

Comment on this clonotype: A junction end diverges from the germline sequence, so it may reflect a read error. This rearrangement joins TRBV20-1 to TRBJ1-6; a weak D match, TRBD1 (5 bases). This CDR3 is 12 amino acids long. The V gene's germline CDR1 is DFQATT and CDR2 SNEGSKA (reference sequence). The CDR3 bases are TGCAGTGCTAGATCAGGGAGTTCACCCCACCACTTT. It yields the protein CSARSGSSPHHF.

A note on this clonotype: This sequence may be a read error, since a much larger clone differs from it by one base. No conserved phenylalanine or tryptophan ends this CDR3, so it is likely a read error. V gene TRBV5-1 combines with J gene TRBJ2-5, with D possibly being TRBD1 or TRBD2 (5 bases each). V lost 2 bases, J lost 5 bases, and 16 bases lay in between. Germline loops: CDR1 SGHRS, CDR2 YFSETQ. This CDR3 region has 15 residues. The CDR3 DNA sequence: TGCGCCAGCAGCTTTAATGTTGGGGGTTGGGAGACCCAGTACTAC. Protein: CASSFNVGGWETQYY.

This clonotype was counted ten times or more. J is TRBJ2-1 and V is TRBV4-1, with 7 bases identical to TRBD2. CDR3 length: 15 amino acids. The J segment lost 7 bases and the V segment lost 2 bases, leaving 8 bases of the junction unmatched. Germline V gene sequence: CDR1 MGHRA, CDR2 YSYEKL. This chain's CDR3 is CASSQFGLVENEQFF. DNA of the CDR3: TGCGCCAGCAGCCAATTTGGACTAGTGGAAAATGAGCAGTTCTTC.

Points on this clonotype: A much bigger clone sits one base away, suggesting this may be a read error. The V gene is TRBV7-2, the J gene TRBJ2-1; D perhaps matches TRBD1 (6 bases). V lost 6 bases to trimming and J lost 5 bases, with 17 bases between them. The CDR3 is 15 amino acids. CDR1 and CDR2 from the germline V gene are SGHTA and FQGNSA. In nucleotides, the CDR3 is TGTGCCAGCAGTCAAATAGTGGGGGCTAACAATGAGCAGTTCTTC. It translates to CASSQIVGANNEQFF.

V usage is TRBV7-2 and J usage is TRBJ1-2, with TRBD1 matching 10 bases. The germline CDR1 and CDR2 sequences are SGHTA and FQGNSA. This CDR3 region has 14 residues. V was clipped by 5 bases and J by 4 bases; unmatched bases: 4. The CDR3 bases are TGTGCCAGCAGCCGACAGGGGGCTAGCTATGGCTACACCTTC. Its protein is CASSRQGASYGYTF.

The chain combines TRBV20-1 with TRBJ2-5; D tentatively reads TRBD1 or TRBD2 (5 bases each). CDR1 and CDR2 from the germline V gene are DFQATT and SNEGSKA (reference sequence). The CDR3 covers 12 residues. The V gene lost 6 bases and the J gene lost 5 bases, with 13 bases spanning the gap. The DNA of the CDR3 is TGCAGTGCGAACGTAGAGGGGGAGACCCAGTACTTC. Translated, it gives CSANVEGETQYF.